This T cell receptor beta chain was found in a study of beta chain features in type 1 diabetes. Points from the study as a whole: Highly expressing activated T cells could be over-counted with a cDNA template.

The table lists this clone with a count of one. What it binds is unknown. Trimming took off 0 bases at V and 0 bases at J, with 5 bases between the two ends. Germline CDR1 and CDR2: SGHRS and YFSETQ. The CDR3 covers 14 residues. cDNA synthesis used the whole RNA isolate, giving expressed TCRB sequences. The data were produced by immunoSEQ multiplex PCR, yet TCRdb's version contains in-frame clones alone and is incomplete. The sample includes about 15,000 clones, over 40% of them seen just once. Sequencing input: stem cell memory CD4+ T cells from blood. This TCR derives from a woman between 40 and 55 years old in good health. The chain employs TRBV5-1 and TRBJ2-3; D gene unclear. CDR3 DNA: TGCGCCAGCAGCTTGGGGGCGAGCACAGATACGCAGTATTTT. Its translation is CASSLGASTDTQYF.